Below are 26 T cell receptor beta chains sequenced from a single sample in a study of cytomegalovirus exposure and HLA in healthy donors. The PCR used 60 Vbeta and 13 Jbeta primers. Clones were read by immunoSEQ multiplex PCR, and TCRdb kept only the in-frame ones, dropping some. This sample yields fewer than 200,000 clones, of which approximately 78% are seen a single time; under 1% belongs to the top ten. The sequenced sample was PBMCs. The receptors derive from a girl aged 2 to 9 in good health and CMV-seropositive.

This clone was counted a single time. The chain joins TRBV7-2 to TRBJ2-1; 16 nucleotides agree with TRBD2. The germline gives CDR1 SGHTA, CDR2 FQGNSA. This CDR3 spans 18 amino acids. The V gene end was trimmed by 4 bases and the J gene end by 5 bases; junction bases not matched to a gene: 8. CDR3 nucleotides: TGTGCCAGCAGCTCCGTACCCGGGACTAGCGGGAGGGACAATGAGCAGTTCTTC. Residues: CASSSVPGTSGRDNEQFF.

The V call is TRBV7-9, the J call TRBJ1-4; 9 bases align to TRBD1. V shed 2 bases and J 4 bases; nucleotides not matched to a gene: 2. The CDR3 totals 15 residues. Germline values: CDR1 SEHNR, CDR2 FQNEAQ (reference sequence). CDR3 sequence (DNA): TGTGCCAGCAGCTTAAGACAGGGGGATAATGAAAAACTGTTTTTT. Translating it yields CASSLRQGDNEKLFF.

The chain joins TRBV6-5 to TRBJ2-1, with TRBD2 matching over 14 bases. This CDR3 is built from 15 residues. The V gene's germline CDR1 is MNHEY and CDR2 SVGAGI. V dropped 2 bases and J dropped 8; count of bases not matched to a gene: 2. For the CDR3, the DNA is TGTGCCAGCAGTTACGGGACTAGCGGGAGTGATGAGCAGTTCTTC. The encoded protein is CASSYGTSGSDEQFF.

This rearrangement joins TRBV30 to TRBJ1-1; D gene ambiguous. CDR3 size: 12 residues. The germline V gene has CDR1 GTSNPN and CDR2 SVGIG (reference sequence). Trimming pared 5 bases from V and 0 bases from J, leaving 7 bases between. CDR3 sequence reads: CAWQQLNTEAFF. The CDR3 DNA reads TGTGCCTGGCAACAATTGAACACTGAAGCTTTCTTT.

The genes are TRBV5-1 and TRBJ1-3; D might be TRBD1 (6 bases). Trimming removed 5 bases at V and 1 base at J, with 16 bases between. The CDR3 is 16 residues long. Germline assignment: CDR1 SGHRS and CDR2 YFSETQ. The CDR3 sequence is CASRLAGGASGNTIYF. DNA of the CDR3: TGCGCCAGCAGGCTGGCGGGGGGCGCGTCTGGAAACACCATATATTTT.

This clone has a single count. V and J are TRBV5-1 and TRBJ1-1; the D gene is possibly TRBD1 (6 bases). The CDR3 loop spans 17 amino acids. Trimming cost V 3 bases and J 1 base, with 19 bases left between them. Germline V gene lookup returns CDR1 SGHRS and CDR2 YFSETQ. The CDR3 DNA reads as TGCGCCAGCAGCTGGGGGGGGGTGACAGGTAGGAACACTGAAGCTTTCTTT. The encoded protein is CASSWGGVTGRNTEAFF.

V is TRBV27 and J is TRBJ1-4; possibly TRBD1 for D (5 bases). Germline CDR1 and CDR2: MNHEY and SMNVEV (reference sequence). V lost 5 bases, J lost 8 bases, and 9 bases lay in between. This CDR3 region has 12 residues. The chain's CDR3 is CASSDPGEKLFF. In DNA, the CDR3 is TGTGCCAGCAGTGACCCAGGGGAAAAACTGTTTTTT.

The chain joins TRBV28 to TRBJ2-1; TRBD2 aligns across 11 bases. The CDR3 extends over 16 amino acids. Per germline, CDR1 MDHEN and CDR2 SYDVKM. V lost 5 bases, J lost 6 bases, and 9 bases stayed unmatched. The CDR3 nucleotides read TGTGCCAGCAGTCCTGACGGACTAGCGGGTATCAATGAGCAGTTCTTC. Its protein product is CASSPDGLAGINEQFF.

This clone was found once. J is TRBJ2-5 and V is TRBV29-1; 8 nucleotides line up with TRBD1. Germline loops: CDR1 SQVTM, CDR2 ANQGSEA. V shed 7 bases, J shed 6 bases, and the junction held 19 bases outside the gene matches. The CDR3 sequence is 16 residues long. CDR3 bases: TGCAGCGCGGGACAGGCGTCAGGTGGTCGAATTAAGACCCAGTACTTC. Translation: CSAGQASGGRIKTQYF. The variable domain in full, completed from reference TRBV29-1 and TRBJ2-5, reads SAVISQKPSRDICQRGTSLTIQCQVDSQVTMMFWYRQQPGQSLTLIATANQGSEATYESGFVIDKFPISRPNLTFSTLTVSNMSPEDSSIYLCSAGQASGGRIKTQYFGPGTRLLVL.

This clone appeared a few times. The chain recombines TRBV30 with TRBJ2-4; weak D call: TRBD1 (6 bases). This CDR3 is 12 amino acids long. Trimming pared 4 bases from V and 8 bases from J, leaving 12 bases between. The germline CDR1 and CDR2 sequences are GTSNPN and SVGIG (reference sequence). In DNA form, the CDR3 reads TGTGCCTGGAACGGCGAGGGGGACATTCAGTACTTC. It encodes CAWNGEGDIQYF.

This clone was counted between two and nine times. V is TRBV5-1 and J is TRBJ1-2; the D is unclear. The CDR3 loop spans 15 amino acids. Trimming removed 0 bases at V and 4 bases at J, with 13 bases between. Germline-derived CDR1 and CDR2 are SGHRS and YFSETQ. In DNA form, the CDR3 reads TGCGCCAGCAGCTTGGAAGGGCACCTAGCCTATGGCTACACCTTC. Residues: CASSLEGHLAYGYTF.

In nucleotides, the CDR3 is TGTGCCACCAGCAGACGGGGACTAACCTCTGGAAACACCATATATTTT. It is translated as CATSRRGLTSGNTIYF. The chain combines TRBV15 with TRBJ1-3; a weak D match, TRBD1 (5 bases). CDR1 LNHNV and CDR2 YYDKDF come from the germline V gene (reference sequence). The CDR3 consists of 16 residues. V lost 2 bases to trimming and J lost 0 bases, with 11 bases between them.

The V and J genes are TRBV4-2 and TRBJ2-1; TRBD2 is a possible D gene (5 bases). The CDR3 is 13 residues long. Germline CDR1 and CDR2: LGHNA and YNFKEQ. V lost 3 bases to trimming and J lost 6 bases, with 9 bases between them. CDR3 loop: CASSHATSNEQFF. The CDR3 region has the DNA TGTGCCAGCAGCCATGCAACTAGCAATGAGCAGTTCTTC.

This clone appeared a single time. V gene TRBV28 combines with J gene TRBJ2-2; TRBD2 matches 10 bases. The J segment lost 0 bases and the V segment lost 3 bases, leaving 7 bases of the junction unmatched. Germline loops: CDR1 MDHEN, CDR2 SYDVKM. The CDR3 is made up of 18 amino acids. Here the CDR3 DNA reads TGTGCCAGCAGTTTGGCTAGCGGGAGTGACTCGAACACCGGGGAGCTGTTTTTT. Its protein product is CASSLASGSDSNTGELFF.

V usage is TRBV28 and J usage is TRBJ2-7; a weak D match, TRBD2 (6 bases). The length of the CDR3 is 11 residues. V lost 3 bases, J lost 6 bases, and 6 bases lay in between. The germline CDR1 and CDR2 sequences are MDHEN and SYDVKM. In DNA, the CDR3 is TGTGCCAGCAGTTTCGGGAGCGAGCAGTACTTC. Its protein product is CASSFGSEQYF.

The chain uses TRBV6-1 and TRBJ1-1, with D unresolved. Germline V gene data show CDR1 as MNHNS and CDR2 as SASEGT. The CDR3 is 11 amino acids. Deletions cut 6 bases from V and 3 bases from J, with 5 bases between. The CDR3: CASSRDTEAFF. The CDR3 DNA is TGTGCCAGCAGCCGAGACACTGAAGCTTTCTTT.

The chain joins TRBV18 to TRBJ2-4, with 13 bases matching TRBD2. V dropped 4 bases and J dropped 2; count of bases not matched to a gene: 11. CDR1 and CDR2 (germline): KGHSH, LQKENI. This CDR3 region has 19 residues. The CDR3 is CASSHQLAGGPRSKNIQYF. The CDR3 region has the DNA TGTGCCAGCTCACACCAACTAGCGGGAGGGCCCCGATCCAAAAACATTCAGTACTTC.

The chain combines TRBV11-2 with TRBJ1-3, with a possible D match to TRBD1 (6 bases). The CDR3 contains 15 residues. V was trimmed by 2 bases and J by 0 bases, leaving 8 bases between them. CDR1 is SGHAT, CDR2 FQNNGV, per germline. CDR3 protein: CASSLQGFSGNTIYF. In DNA form, the CDR3 reads TGTGCCAGCAGCTTACAGGGGTTCTCTGGAAACACCATATATTTT. The complete variable domain, with remaining parts taken from reference TRBV11-2 and TRBJ1-3, reads EAGVAQSPRYKIIEKRQSVAFWCNPISGHATLYWYQQILGQGPKLLIQFQNNGVVDDSQLPKDRFSAERLKGVDSTLKIQPAKLEDSAVYLCASSLQGFSGNTIYFGEGSWLTVV.

V is TRBV5-1 and J is TRBJ2-2, with D perhaps matching TRBD2 (5 bases). Per the germline V gene, CDR1 is SGHRS and CDR2 is YFSETQ. The CDR3 is 18 residues long. The V and J ends lost 0 bases and 2 bases respectively, with 17 bases between them. The CDR3: CASSLGSIGLSNTGELFF. The CDR3 bases are TGCGCCAGCAGCTTGGGGAGCATAGGACTGTCTAACACCGGGGAGCTGTTTTTT.

The rearrangement links TRBV2 to TRBJ2-5; D remains ambiguous. Germline V gene sequence: CDR1 SNHLY, CDR2 FYNNEI. The CDR3 length is 12 residues. The germline V and J ends were trimmed by 7 bases and 5 bases, with 11 bases remaining between them. The CDR3 nucleotides read TGTGCCAGCAAGAGGATTTCGGAGACCCAGTACTTC. This encodes CASKRISETQYF.

The V and J genes are TRBV27 and TRBJ1-2; D is undetermined. V lost 0 bases and J 4 bases, leaving 6 bases between the germline ends. The CDR3 runs to 13 residues. From germline, CDR1 is MNHEY and CDR2 SMNVEV (reference sequence). DNA of the CDR3: TGTGCCAGCAGTTTATCGGCTGTCTATGGCTACACCTTC. It translates to CASSLSAVYGYTF.

The V call is TRBV4-1, the J call TRBJ2-7, with a possible D match to TRBD2 (5 bases). The CDR3 loop spans 14 amino acids. Per germline, CDR1 MGHRA and CDR2 YSYEKL. With 4 bases removed from V and 6 bases from J, the gap between germline ends came to 16 bases. CDR3 protein: CASSRAGLVGEQYF. DNA for the CDR3: TGCGCCAGCAGCCGTGCGGGTCTGGTAGGCGAGCAGTACTTC.

The chain links TRBV5-6 to TRBJ2-7, with 11 nucleotides matching TRBD2. Trimming removed 4 bases from V and 2 bases from J; junction bases left unmatched: 5. The CDR3 spans 15 residues. Germline loops: CDR1 SGHDT, CDR2 YYEEEE. The DNA of the CDR3 is TGTGCCAGCAGCAAGGGACTAGCGGACCCCTACGAGCAGTACTTC. Protein sequence: CASSKGLADPYEQYF. The full variable domain, its missing parts supplied by reference TRBV5-6 and TRBJ2-7, is DAGVTQSPTHLIKTRGQQVTLRCSPKSGHDTVSWYQQALGQGPQFIFQYYEEEERQRGNFPDRFSGHQFPNYSSELNVNALLLGDSALYLCASSKGLADPYEQYFGPGTRLTVT.

The rearrangement links TRBV7-2 to TRBJ2-7; the D gene is possibly TRBD2 (6 bases). Germline V lookup: CDR1 SGHTA, CDR2 FQGNSA. The CDR3 consists of 12 residues. Trimming took off 6 bases at V and 5 bases at J, with 11 bases between the two ends. The CDR3 is CASSLTGDEQYF. Here the CDR3 DNA reads TGTGCCAGCAGTCTAACGGGGGACGAGCAGTACTTC.

This clone has just one count. This rearrangement joins TRBV9 to TRBJ2-3, with 7 bases lining up with TRBD1. Germline lookup yields CDR1 SGDLS and CDR2 YYNGEE. The CDR3 has 13 amino acids. J gave up 9 bases and V 3 bases, and 7 bases lay outside the gene matches. The CDR3 loop reads CASSAMMTGTQYF. Written as DNA, the CDR3 is TGTGCCAGCAGCGCCATGATGACAGGGACGCAGTATTTT.

CDR3 amino acids: CASSPPAGVSYEQFF. In nucleotides, the CDR3 is TGTGCCAGCTCACCACCGGCGGGAGTTTCGTATGAGCAGTTCTTC. V usage is TRBV18 and J usage is TRBJ2-1; 7 positions match TRBD2. Per germline, CDR1 KGHSH and CDR2 LQKENI. The V gene end was trimmed by 0 bases and the J gene end by 8 bases; junction bases not matched to a gene: 7. This CDR3 has 15 residues.